One sample yielded the 32 T cell receptor beta chains listed below, sequenced in a study of blood T cell repertoires in COVID-19. The protocol was immunoSEQ multiplex PCR, while the TCRdb copy is restricted to in-frame clones and leaves out a portion. The sample has 400,000 to 450,000 clones; 75% to 90% are singletons. Sequenced sample: peripheral blood. The receptor source for this set is a woman between 40 and 55 years old with COVID-19, enrolled during active disease.

The V and J genes are TRBV25-1 and TRBJ1-5; no reliable D call. CDR3 length: 13 amino acids. With 10 bases removed from V and 0 bases from J, the gap between germline ends came to 10 bases. The germline CDR1 and CDR2 sequences are MGHDK and SYGVNS. This CDR3 reads CATCNSSNQPQHF. Written as DNA, the CDR3 is TGTGCCACCTGTAACAGTAGCAATCAGCCCCAGCATTTT.

V is TRBV7-8 and J is TRBJ1-1, with 9 bases matching TRBD1. V shed 5 bases and J 11 bases; nucleotides not matched to a gene: 9. CDR3 length: 13 amino acids. Looked up from germline, CDR1 is SGHVS and CDR2 is FQNEAQ. The CDR3 spells CASSHRDRVAAFF. The CDR3 coding sequence is TGTGCCAGCAGCCACCGGGACAGGGTGGCGGCTTTCTTT.

This sequence joins TRBV11-3 and TRBJ2-1, with D possibly matching TRBD2 (7 bases). The V gene lost 0 bases and the J gene lost 6 bases, with 18 bases spanning the gap. The CDR3 totals 17 residues. Germline loops: CDR1 SGHNT, CDR2 YENEEA. The CDR3 region is CASSLDLGGVPANEQFF. In DNA form, the CDR3 reads TGTGCCAGCAGCTTAGATCTAGGGGGGGTACCCGCCAATGAGCAGTTCTTC. Drawing the rest from reference TRBV11-3 and TRBJ2-1, the complete variable domain is EAGVVQSPRYKIIEKKQPVAFWCNPISGHNTLYWYLQNLGQGPELLIRYENEEAVDDSQLPKDRFSAERLKGVDSTLKIQPAELGDSAVYLCASSLDLGGVPANEQFFGPGTRLTVL.

The chain links TRBV7-9 to TRBJ1-1; TRBD1 matches at 7 bases. Germline V CDR1 and CDR2: SEHNR, FQNEAQ (reference sequence). V lost 2 bases, J lost 6 bases, and 6 bases stayed unmatched. The CDR3 length is 14 residues. The CDR3 coding sequence is TGTGCCAGCAGCTTACTACAGGGGCTGGCTGAAGCTTTCTTT. Its translation: CASSLLQGLAEAFF.

V usage is TRBV2 and J usage is TRBJ1-5; no definite D call. V lost 4 bases, J lost 0 bases, and 7 bases lay in between. Germline lookup yields CDR1 SNHLY and CDR2 FYNNEI. This CDR3 spans 14 amino acids. CDR3 nucleotide sequence: TGTGCCAGCAGTGTGGCAGGTAGCAATCAGCCCCAGCATTTT. The encoded protein is CASSVAGSNQPQHF.

J is TRBJ2-3 and V is TRBV10-3; the match to TRBD2 covers 8 bases. Unmatched junction bases numbered 7, after V lost 4 bases and J lost 4 bases. The CDR3 extends over 15 amino acids. Germline-derived CDR1 and CDR2 are ENHRY and SYGVKD. CDR3 DNA: TGTGCCATCAGTGTCCTAGCGGGTGAGGCAGATACGCAGTATTTT. Residues: CAISVLAGEADTQYF.

The V and J genes are TRBV6-1 and TRBJ1-2; D may be TRBD1 (6 bases). The germline V gene encodes CDR1 MNHNS and CDR2 SASEGT. The CDR3 runs 14 residues. The V gene lost 2 bases and the J gene lost 3 bases, with 10 bases spanning the gap. The CDR3 coding sequence is TGTGCCAGCAGTGAATCGGGGGGGCACTATGGCTACACCTTC. It codes for CASSESGGHYGYTF.

The chain joins TRBV14 to TRBJ1-2; D ambiguous. CDR1 is SGHDN and CDR2 is FVKESK in the germline V gene. The V end lost 2 bases, the J end lost 6 bases, and 10 bases lay between the germline ends. The CDR3 runs 13 residues. CDR3 in amino acids: CASSQKIGHGYTF. CDR3 bases: TGTGCCAGCAGCCAAAAGATTGGCCATGGCTACACCTTC.

CDR3 protein: CASSQVQDRVGEQYF. Here the CDR3 DNA reads TGCGCCAGCAGCCAAGTCCAGGACAGGGTGGGCGAGCAGTACTTC. The chain combines TRBV4-3 with TRBJ2-7, with TRBD1 matching 8 bases. Germline loops: CDR1 LGHNA, CDR2 YSLEER. Trimming took 1 base from V and 6 from J; bases not matched to a gene: 8. This CDR3 is 15 amino acids long.

The V call is TRBV27, the J call TRBJ1-4; tentative D call: TRBD1 (5 bases). This CDR3 contains 12 residues. V was cut by 10 bases and J by 5 bases, with 11 bases left in between. CDR1 and CDR2 from the germline V gene are MNHEY and SMNVEV (reference sequence). CDR3 nucleotides: TGTGCCACCGGACGGACAAATGAAAAACTGTTTTTT. It encodes CATGRTNEKLFF.

The rearrangement joins TRBV3-1 (or the pseudogene TRBV3-2) to TRBJ2-7, with 10 bases identical to TRBD1. The CDR3 has 16 residues. CDR1 LGHDT and CDR2 YNNKEL come from the germline V gene (reference sequence). V lost 4 bases to trimming and J lost 0 bases; unmatched junction nucleotides: 6. CDR3 in amino acids: CASSPRDRGSSYEQYF. The CDR3 DNA is TGTGCCAGCAGCCCCCGGGACAGGGGAAGCTCCTACGAGCAGTACTTC.

The genes are TRBV2 and TRBJ2-2; D is uncertain. The V end lost 7 bases, the J end lost 1 base, and 7 bases lay between the germline ends. The CDR3 loop spans 13 amino acids. The germline V gene encodes CDR1 SNHLY and CDR2 FYNNEI. The CDR3 region has the DNA TGTGCCAGCACTGTAGTGAACACCGGGGAGCTGTTTTTT. Its translation: CASTVVNTGELFF.

The chain combines TRBV4-3 with TRBJ2-5, with a possible D match to TRBD2 (8 bases). Germline V gives CDR1 LGHNA, CDR2 YSLEER. This CDR3 has 15 residues. Trimming shortened V by 4 bases and J by 4 bases, and 16 bases separated the two germline ends. The CDR3 DNA follows: TGCGCCAGCAGCCTAGCGGGACAGCGAGGAGAGACCCAGTACTTC. Translation gives CASSLAGQRGETQYF.

This chain links TRBV7-9 with TRBJ2-3; perhaps TRBD2 as D (6 bases). Trimming cost V 0 bases and J 0 bases, with 16 bases left between them. The germline gives CDR1 SEHNR, CDR2 FQNEAQ (reference sequence). The CDR3 has 18 residues. The CDR3 reads CASSLAGWGGASTDTQYF. CDR3 DNA sequence: TGTGCCAGCAGCTTAGCCGGCTGGGGCGGGGCTAGCACAGATACGCAGTATTTT.

The chain recombines TRBV30 with TRBJ1-2; D remains ambiguous. Germline V lookup: CDR1 GTSNPN, CDR2 SVGIG (reference sequence). The CDR3 has 12 amino acids. Trimming pared 0 bases from V and 2 bases from J, leaving 4 bases between. The chain's CDR3 is CAWSVQNYGYTF. In DNA form, the CDR3 reads TGTGCCTGGAGTGTACAGAACTATGGCTACACCTTC.

This chain connects TRBV5-4 to TRBJ2-5; 7 nucleotides match TRBD2. This CDR3 spans 13 amino acids. CDR1 and CDR2 (germline): SGHNT, YYREEE (reference sequence). V gave up 2 bases and J gave up 4 bases; unmatched junction bases: 2. The CDR3 protein is CASSLAGRETQYF. DNA of the CDR3: TGTGCCAGCAGCTTAGCGGGAAGAGAGACCCAGTACTTC.

The J gene is TRBJ1-1, the V gene TRBV4-3; weak D call: TRBD1 (5 bases). The CDR3 contains 16 residues. The germline gives CDR1 LGHNA, CDR2 YSLEER. The ends were cut back, 0 bases at V and 5 bases at J, with 16 bases in the middle. The CDR3 here is CASSQDEVTAWTEAFF. The DNA for the CDR3 is TGCGCCAGCAGCCAAGACGAGGTGACAGCTTGGACTGAAGCTTTCTTT.

This chain connects TRBV4-3 to TRBJ1-5; 7 bases match TRBD1. This CDR3 is 16 amino acids long. Germline V gives CDR1 LGHNA, CDR2 YSLEER. Trimming removed 0 bases from V and 1 base from J; junction bases left unmatched: 3. The CDR3, as DNA: TGCGCCAGCAGCCAAGACCTGACAGGGAGCAATCAGCCCCAGCATTTT. The encoded protein is CASSQDLTGSNQPQHF.

The gene calls are TRBV7-9 and TRBJ1-2, with 10 positions matching TRBD1. CDR1 and CDR2 from the germline V gene are SEHNR and FQNEAQ (reference sequence). The CDR3 is made up of 15 amino acids. Trimming at V came to 4 bases and at J to 8 bases, leaving 10 bases not matched to a gene. CDR3 protein: CASSSWTGGIEGYTF. The CDR3, as DNA: TGTGCCAGCAGCTCCTGGACAGGGGGAATTGAAGGCTACACCTTC.

This clone appeared once. The gene calls are TRBV30 and TRBJ1-5; possible D gene TRBD1, 6 bases. The V end lost 0 bases, the J end lost 6 bases, and 12 bases lay between the germline ends. This CDR3 is built from 14 residues. Germline V gene lookup returns CDR1 GTSNPN and CDR2 SVGIG (reference sequence). The CDR3 loop reads CAWSVSGRGQPQHF. CDR3 in DNA: TGTGCCTGGAGTGTATCCGGCAGGGGTCAGCCCCAGCATTTT. The variable domain in full, with the rest retrieved from reference TRBV30 and TRBJ1-5, is SQTIHQWPATLVQPVGSPLSLECTVEGTSNPNLYWYRQAAGRGLQLLFYSVGIGQISSEVPQNLSASRPQDRQFILSSKKLLLSDSGFYLCAWSVSGRGQPQHFGDGTRLSIL.

The chain uses TRBV6-6 and TRBJ2-7, with 9 bases fitting TRBD1. Losses at the gene ends were 4 bases for V and 4 bases for J; bases not matched to a gene: 5. This CDR3 comprises 14 residues. Germline CDR1 is MNHNY and CDR2 is SVGAGI (reference sequence). The CDR3 nucleotides read TGTGCCAGCAGTTCTACAGGGGGCACGTACGAGCAGTACTTC. Its translation: CASSSTGGTYEQYF.

V is TRBV27 and J is TRBJ2-3; D ambiguous. CDR1 is MNHEY and CDR2 is SMNVEV in the germline V gene (reference sequence). The CDR3 is made up of 15 amino acids. Trimming left V 4 bases short and J 0 bases short, with 11 bases between. The CDR3: CASSSGAASTDTQYF. CDR3 sequence (DNA): TGTGCCAGCAGTTCCGGTGCGGCCAGCACAGATACGCAGTATTTT.

The rearrangement joins TRBV28 to TRBJ1-1; D gene ambiguous. Germline values: CDR1 MDHEN, CDR2 SYDVKM. CDR3 size: 13 residues. V was clipped by 2 bases and J by 6 bases, with 10 bases between them. The CDR3 region has the DNA TGTGCCAGCAGTTTAGGCCGGGTCCCTGAAGCTTTCTTT. This translates into CASSLGRVPEAFF.

The chain employs TRBV9 and TRBJ2-1; D is unclear. Trimming pared 2 bases from V and 7 bases from J, leaving 10 bases between. The germline V gene encodes CDR1 SGDLS and CDR2 YYNGEE. The CDR3 is made up of 13 amino acids. The CDR3 protein is CASSVSRINEQFF. CDR3 sequence (DNA): TGTGCCAGCAGCGTGTCTAGGATAAATGAGCAGTTCTTC.

The rearrangement links TRBV24-1 to TRBJ2-1, with D perhaps TRBD2 (5 bases). Germline CDR1 reads KGHDR; CDR2 reads SFDVKD. The V and J ends lost 3 bases and 9 bases respectively, with 8 bases between them. The length of the CDR3 is 12 residues. This CDR3 reads CATSDPGGEQFF. The CDR3 DNA is TGTGCCACCAGTGATCCAGGAGGTGAGCAGTTCTTC.

The rearrangement links TRBV6-2 or TRBV6-3 to TRBJ2-7; 8 bases line up with TRBD1. Germline loops: CDR1 MNHEY, CDR2 SVGEGT. The CDR3 runs 13 residues. V shed 2 bases and J 4 bases; nucleotides not matched to a gene: 1. In DNA, the CDR3 is TGTGCCAGCAGTTACCGGACAGGGTACGAGCAGTACTTC. Its protein is CASSYRTGYEQYF.

The chain recombines TRBV5-6 with TRBJ1-4, with TRBD1 matching over 7 bases. Germline lookup yields CDR1 SGHDT and CDR2 YYEEEE. The CDR3 has 15 amino acids. Unmatched junction bases numbered 7, after V lost 4 bases and J lost 4 bases. CDR3 in DNA: TGTGCCAGCAGCCTTTGGACAGGCCATAATGAAAAACTGTTTTTT. Encoded protein: CASSLWTGHNEKLFF.

This chain uses TRBV7-2 with TRBJ1-2; D call uncertain. V was pared by 0 bases and J by 2 bases, with 10 bases between. The CDR3 runs 15 residues. The germline gives CDR1 SGHTA, CDR2 FQGNSA. Here the CDR3 DNA reads TGTGCCAGCAGCTTAGCGCTTGCAGAAAACTATGGCTACACCTTC. Its protein product is CASSLALAENYGYTF.

The CDR3 reads CASSLSRLDYGYTF. CDR3 sequence (DNA): TGTGCCAGCTCACTTAGCCGACTGGACTATGGCTACACCTTC. V usage is TRBV18 and J usage is TRBJ1-2; D gene uncertain. V was trimmed by 4 bases and J by 3 bases, leaving 12 bases between them. In germline, CDR1 is KGHSH, CDR2 LQKENI. CDR3 size: 14 residues.

This chain joins TRBV11-2 and TRBJ1-1, with D unresolved. CDR1 is SGHAT and CDR2 is FQNNGV in the germline V gene. V shed 2 bases and J shed 1 base, with 8 bases lying between them. CDR3 length: 14 amino acids. The CDR3 DNA sequence: TGTGCCAGCAGCTTATCACATCAGAACACTGAAGCTTTCTTT. Amino acid sequence: CASSLSHQNTEAFF.

J is TRBJ1-6 and V is TRBV28, with 9 bases identical to TRBD1. The junction had 5 bases not matched to a gene; V was cut back by 5 bases and J by 9 bases. Germline CDR1 MDHEN, CDR2 SYDVKM. The CDR3 spans 14 residues. The CDR3 DNA reads TGTGCCAGCAGTACGGGACAGGGTAGTTCACCCCTCCACTTT. It translates to CASSTGQGSSPLHF.

The V gene is TRBV28, the J gene TRBJ2-7; 7 positions match TRBD2. Germline CDR1 and CDR2: MDHEN and SYDVKM. J was trimmed by 6 bases and V by 7 bases; bases with no gene match: 12. The CDR3 is 14 amino acids. The CDR3: CASKPPGGGSEQYF. The CDR3 nucleotides are TGTGCCAGCAAACCCCCCGGGGGAGGGAGCGAGCAGTACTTC.